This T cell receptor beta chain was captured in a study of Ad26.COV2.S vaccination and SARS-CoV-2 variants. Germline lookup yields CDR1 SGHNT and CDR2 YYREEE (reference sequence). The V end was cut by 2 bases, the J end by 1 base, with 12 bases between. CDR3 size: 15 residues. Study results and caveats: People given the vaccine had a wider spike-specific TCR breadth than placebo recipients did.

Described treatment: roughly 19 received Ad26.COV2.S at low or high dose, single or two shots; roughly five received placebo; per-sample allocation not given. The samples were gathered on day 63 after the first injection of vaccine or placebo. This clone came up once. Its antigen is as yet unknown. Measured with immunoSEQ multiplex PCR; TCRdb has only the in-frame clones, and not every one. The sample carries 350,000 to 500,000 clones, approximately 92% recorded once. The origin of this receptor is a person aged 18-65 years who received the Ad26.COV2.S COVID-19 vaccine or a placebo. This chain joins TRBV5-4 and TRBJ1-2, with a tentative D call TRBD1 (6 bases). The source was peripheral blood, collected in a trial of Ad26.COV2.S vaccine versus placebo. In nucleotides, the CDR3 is TGTGCCAGCAGCTTAGCCGGGACAAATAACTATGGCTACACCTTC. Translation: CASSLAGTNNYGYTF.